This T cell receptor beta chain comes out of a study of technical replicates of blood from a handful of donors. This CDR3 region has 15 residues. CDR1 and CDR2 from the germline V gene are SGHTS and YDEGEE. V was shortened by 1 base and J by 2 bases, with 11 bases between the two germline ends. TCRdb keeps only in-frame clones here, not all; method: immunoSEQ multiplex PCR. The table records about 91,000 clones, around 90% of them present only once. This chain uses TRBV5-8 with TRBJ2-3; D is uncertain. The specimen was T cells isolated from PBMCs. The TCR sequence derives from a human donor in good health. The CDR3 reads CASSLNVLLTDTQYF. DNA for the CDR3: TGTGCCAGCAGCTTGAACGTACTTCTCACAGATACGCAGTATTTT.